This T cell receptor beta chain was sequenced in a study of blood T cell dynamics during melanoma immunotherapy. Study context: Patients with metastatic melanoma got pembrolizumab or nivolumab-ipilimumab as first-line care.

Broader study findings: Among sorted CD8+ subsets, immune-effector cells had the highest clonality and cell-free DNA similarity. It remained unknown if the driving T cell clones were melanoma-specific.

Method: immunoSEQ multiplex PCR; TCRdb's copy keeps in-frame clones and lacks some. This repertoire shows over 10,000 clones, under 95% found once; its top ten account for roughly 0.19%. Regarding time point: week 3, after first cycle of checkpoint inhibitor. CDR1 LNHDA and CDR2 SQIVND come from the germline V gene (reference sequence). Trimming shortened V by 1 base and J by 3 bases, and 12 bases separated the two germline ends. The CDR3 has 16 residues. With regard to this clone: As yet, its antigen is unknown.

Sequencing was performed on effector memory CD8+ T cells from blood, taken from a patient treated with checkpoint blockade. The source of this sequence is a human donor with melanoma. The genes are TRBV19 and TRBJ2-2; tentatively, D is TRBD1 (6 bases). The CDR3 protein is CASSIAGHHYTGELFF. The DNA of the CDR3 is TGTGCCAGTAGTATAGCGGGACACCATTACACCGGGGAGCTGTTTTTT. Based on the CDR3 plus reference TRBV19 and TRBJ2-2, the full variable domain is DGGITQSPKYLFRKEGQNVTLSCEQNLNHDAMYWYRQDPGQGLRLIYYSQIVNDFQKGDIAEGYSVSREKKESFPLTVTSAQKNPTAFYLCASSIAGHHYTGELFFGEGSRLTVL.